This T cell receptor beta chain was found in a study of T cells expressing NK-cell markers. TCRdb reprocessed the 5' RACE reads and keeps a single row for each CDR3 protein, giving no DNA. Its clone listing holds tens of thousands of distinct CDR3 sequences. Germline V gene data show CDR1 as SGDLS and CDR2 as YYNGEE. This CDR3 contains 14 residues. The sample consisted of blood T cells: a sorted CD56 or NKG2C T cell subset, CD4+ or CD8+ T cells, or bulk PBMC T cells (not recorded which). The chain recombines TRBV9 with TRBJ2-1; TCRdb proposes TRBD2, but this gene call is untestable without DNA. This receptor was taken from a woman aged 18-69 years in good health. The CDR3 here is CASSVDGAGPEQFF.